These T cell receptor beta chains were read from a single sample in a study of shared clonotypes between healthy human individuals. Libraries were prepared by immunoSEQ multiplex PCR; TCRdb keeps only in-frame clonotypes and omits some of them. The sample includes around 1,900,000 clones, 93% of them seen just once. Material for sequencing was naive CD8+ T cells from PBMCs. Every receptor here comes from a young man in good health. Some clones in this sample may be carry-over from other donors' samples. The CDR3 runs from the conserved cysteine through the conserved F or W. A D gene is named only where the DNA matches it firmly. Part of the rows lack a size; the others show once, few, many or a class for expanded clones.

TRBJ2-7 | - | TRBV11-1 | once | CASSLVAGGLLGEQYF | TGTGCCAGCAGCTTAGTGGCAGGGGGACTACTCGGCGAGCAGTACTTC
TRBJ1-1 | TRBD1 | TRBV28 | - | CASSLGGFPEAFF | TGTGCCAGCAGCCTAGGGGGCTTCCCTGAAGCTTTCTTT
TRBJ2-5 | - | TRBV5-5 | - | CASSSGVLDQETQYF | TGTGCCAGCAGCTCAGGGGTCCTAGACCAAGAGACCCAGTACTTC
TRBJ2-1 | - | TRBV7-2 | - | CASSLRYQNEQFF | TGTGCCAGCAGCCTACGTTACCAAAATGAGCAGTTCTTC
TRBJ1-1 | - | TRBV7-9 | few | CASSLDWVEAFF | TGTGCCAGCAGCTTAGATTGGGTTGAAGCTTTCTTT
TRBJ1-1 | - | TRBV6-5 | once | CASSYKVLNTEAFF | TGTGCCAGCAGTTATAAGGTTTTGAACACTGAAGCTTTCTTT
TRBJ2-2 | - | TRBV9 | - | CASSPPGGELFF | TGTGCCAGCAGCCCCCCGGGCGGGGAGCTGTTTTTT
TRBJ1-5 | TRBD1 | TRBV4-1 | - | CASSPSQGARGQPQHF | TGCGCCAGCAGCCCGAGCCAGGGGGCGAGGGGTCAGCCCCAGCATTTT
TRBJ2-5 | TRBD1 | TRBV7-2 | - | CASSRDREEYQETQYF | TGTGCCAGCAGCCGAGACAGGGAAGAGTACCAAGAGACCCAGTACTTC
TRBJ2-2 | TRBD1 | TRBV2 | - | CASSGGTGGTGELFF | TGTGCCAGCAGTGGGGGGACAGGGGGCACCGGGGAGCTGTTTTTT
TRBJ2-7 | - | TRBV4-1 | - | CASSQETAAPVYEQYF | TGCGCCAGCAGCCAAGAAACAGCTGCCCCTGTCTACGAGCAGTACTTC
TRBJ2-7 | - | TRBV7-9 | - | CASSLASVSGEQYF | TGTGCCAGCAGCTTAGCGAGTGTTTCAGGCGAGCAGTACTTC
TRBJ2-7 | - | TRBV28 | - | CASSPPQWESHEQYF | TGTGCCAGCAGTCCCCCCCAGTGGGAGTCCCACGAGCAGTACTTC
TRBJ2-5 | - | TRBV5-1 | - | CASSLGPATQETQYF | TGCGCCAGCAGCTTGGGTCCGGCGACCCAAGAGACCCAGTACTTC
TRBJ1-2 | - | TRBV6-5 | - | CASTDSWGYEGYTF | TGTGCCAGCACCGACTCCTGGGGCTATGAGGGCTACACCTTC
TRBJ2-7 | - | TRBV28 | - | CASSFSETSYEQYF | TGTGCCAGCAGTTTTTCCGAGACATCCTACGAGCAGTACTTC
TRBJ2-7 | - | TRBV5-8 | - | CASSFSWEQYF | TGTGCCAGCAGCTTTTCATGGGAGCAGTACTTC
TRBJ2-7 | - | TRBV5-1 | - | CASSPRIDYEQYF | TGCGCCAGCAGCCCTAGGATAGATTACGAGCAGTACTTC
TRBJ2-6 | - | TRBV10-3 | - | CAIAGRGRTPGANVLTF | TGTGCCATCGCGGGGCGGGGGCGGACGCCTGGGGCCAACGTCCTGACTTTC
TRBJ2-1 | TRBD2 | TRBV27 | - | CASSLVLAGGPNEQFF | TGTGCCAGCAGTTTAGTACTAGCGGGAGGGCCCAATGAGCAGTTCTTC
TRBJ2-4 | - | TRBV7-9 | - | CASSLVATKNIQYF | TGTGCCAGCAGCTTAGTCGCGACCAAAAACATTCAGTACTTC
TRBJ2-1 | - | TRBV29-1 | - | CSVEGLSVGSSYNEQFF | TGCAGCGTTGAAGGCCTGTCCGTCGGGAGCTCCTACAATGAGCAGTTCTTC
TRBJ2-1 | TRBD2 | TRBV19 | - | CASSIARRTSGRRDEQFF | TGTGCCAGTAGTATAGCACGCCGGACTAGCGGGAGAAGGGATGAGCAGTTCTTC
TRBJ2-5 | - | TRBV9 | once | CASSPQGRGETQYF | TGTGCCAGCAGCCCCCAGGGGAGGGGAGAGACCCAGTACTTC
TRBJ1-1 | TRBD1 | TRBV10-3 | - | CAIREETGGVYTEAFF | TGTGCCATCAGGGAGGAAACAGGGGGCGTTTACACTGAAGCTTTCTTT
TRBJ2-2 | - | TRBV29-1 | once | CSVVDRFTGTYGELFF | TGCAGCGTAGTGGACAGATTTACGGGTACTTACGGGGAGCTGTTTTTT
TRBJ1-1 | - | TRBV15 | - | CATSRDSVLGLGEAFF | TGTGCCACCAGCAGAGATTCGGTACTAGGACTCGGGGAAGCTTTCTTT
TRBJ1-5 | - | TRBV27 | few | CASSLRASNQPQHF | TGTGCCAGCAGTTTACGGGCGAGCAATCAGCCCCAGCATTTT
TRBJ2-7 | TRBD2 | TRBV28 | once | CASSAGNYEQYF | TGTGCCAGCTCAGCGGGGAACTACGAGCAGTACTTC
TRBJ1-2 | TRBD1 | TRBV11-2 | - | CASSHPRTGGNHGYGYTF | TGTGCCAGCAGCCACCCTCGGACAGGGGGCAATCATGGCTATGGCTACACCTTC
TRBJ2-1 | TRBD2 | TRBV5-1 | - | CASSLGGLAGVHEQFF | TGCGCCAGCAGCTTGGGAGGACTAGCGGGAGTTCATGAGCAGTTCTTC
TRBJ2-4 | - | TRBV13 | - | CASSLAPGWGAKNIQYF | TGTGCCAGCAGCTTAGCCCCGGGCTGGGGGGCCAAAAACATTCAGTACTTC
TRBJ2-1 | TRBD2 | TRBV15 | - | CATGRDEAGGPYNEQFF | TGTGCCACCGGCAGAGATGAGGCGGGAGGGCCCTACAATGAGCAGTTCTTC
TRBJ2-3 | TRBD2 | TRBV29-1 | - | CSVGVLAESTDTQYF | TGCAGCGTCGGAGTACTAGCGGAGAGCACAGATACGCAGTATTTT
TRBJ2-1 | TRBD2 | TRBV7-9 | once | CASSVTSFSYNEQFF | TGTGCCAGCAGCGTGACTAGCTTCTCCTACAATGAGCAGTTCTTC
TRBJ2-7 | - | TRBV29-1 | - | CSVEWWSPRGYEQYF | TGCAGCGTTGAATGGTGGTCCCCAAGGGGCTACGAGCAGTACTTC
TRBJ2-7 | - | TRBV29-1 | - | CSVRHGDASSYEQYF | TGCAGCGTTAGACATGGGGACGCCAGCTCCTACGAGCAGTACTTC
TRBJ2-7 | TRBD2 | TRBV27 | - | CASSLGSGKYNNPYEQYF | TGTGCCAGCAGTTTAGGTAGCGGGAAATATAACAACCCCTACGAGCAGTACTTC
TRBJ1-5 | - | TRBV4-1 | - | CASSQEPTGVGSNQPQHF | TGCGCCAGCAGCCAAGAGCCGACAGGTGTAGGGTCGAATCAGCCCCAGCATTTT
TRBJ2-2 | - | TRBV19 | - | CASSNWAGELFF | TGTGCCAGTAGTAATTGGGCCGGGGAGCTGTTTTTT
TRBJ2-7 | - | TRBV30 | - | CAWSVLGKYYEQYF | TGTGCCTGGAGTGTACTCGGCAAATACTACGAGCAGTACTTC
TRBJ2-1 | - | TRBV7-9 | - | CVSEETPNEQFF | TGTGTTTCGGAAGAGACCCCCAATGAGCAGTTCTTC
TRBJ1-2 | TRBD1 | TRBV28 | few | CASTSDRNNYGYTF | TGTGCCAGCACCTCGGACAGGAACAACTATGGCTACACCTTC
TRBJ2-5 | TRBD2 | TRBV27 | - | CASSPSLAGVSETQYF | TGTGCCAGCAGTCCATCACTAGCGGGAGTTTCGGAGACCCAGTACTTC
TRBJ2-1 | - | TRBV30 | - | CAWSQGRVYNEQFF | TGTGCCTGGAGTCAGGGGAGGGTATACAATGAGCAGTTCTTC
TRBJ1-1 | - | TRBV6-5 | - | CASSLDSTSWNTEAFF | TGTGCCAGCAGTTTAGACAGCACAAGTTGGAACACTGAAGCTTTCTTT
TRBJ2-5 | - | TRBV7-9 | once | CASSLENQETQYF | TGTGCCAGCAGCTTAGAGAATCAAGAGACCCAGTACTTC
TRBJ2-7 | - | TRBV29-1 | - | CSVGGGSYEQYF | TGCAGCGTGGGAGGTGGCTCCTACGAGCAGTACTTC
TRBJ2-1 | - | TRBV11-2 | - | CASSLPTEQFF | TGTGCCAGCAGCTTACCGACCGAGCAGTTCTTC
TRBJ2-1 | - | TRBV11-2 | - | CASSSLGGQNVGSYNEQFF | TGTGCCAGCAGCTCCCTCGGTGGTCAGAACGTCGGCTCCTACAATGAGCAGTTCTTC
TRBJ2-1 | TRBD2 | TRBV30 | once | CAWGPGRGGEQFF | TGTGCCTGGGGCCCCGGGAGGGGGGGTGAGCAGTTCTTC
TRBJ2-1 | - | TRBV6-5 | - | CASSFGNEQFF | TGTGCCAGCAGTTTTGGAAATGAGCAGTTCTTC
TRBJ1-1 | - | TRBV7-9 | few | CASSLILNTEAFF | TGTGCCAGCAGCTTAATTCTGAACACTGAAGCTTTCTTT
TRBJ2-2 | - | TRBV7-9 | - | CASSPTGGLGELFF | TGTGCCAGCAGCCCTACAGGTGGTCTCGGGGAGCTGTTTTTT
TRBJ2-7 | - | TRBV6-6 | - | CASIQSSPGEQYF | TGTGCCAGCATACAGTCCTCACCGGGGGAGCAGTACTTC